The 27 T cell receptor beta chains below all came from one sample that was sequenced in a study of long-term antiretroviral therapy in people with HIV. The libraries were made with immunoSEQ v3.0 at survey level. Using immunoSEQ multiplex PCR, the repertoire was profiled, and TCRdb retains in-frame clones only, with some absent. This sample has 25,000 to 35,000 clones; 94% occur once, and the top ten carry around 3%. This sample comprised unsorted PBMCs, obtained around 7.4 years after starting antiretroviral therapy. These receptors were taken from a man aged 50-59 years with HIV.

This clone showed up just a few times. The gene calls are TRBV11-2 and TRBJ1-1; D not resolved. Deletions cut 2 bases from V and 1 base from J, with 5 bases between. Germline V gene sequence: CDR1 SGHAT, CDR2 FQNNGV. The CDR3 has 13 residues. CDR3 nucleotide sequence: TGTGCCAGCAGCTTAAGCAGGAACACTGAAGCTTTCTTT. Translation: CASSLSRNTEAFF.

The chain carries TRBV7-6 and TRBJ2-3; D not resolved. The CDR3 spans 15 residues. Germline assignment: CDR1 SGHVS and CDR2 FNYEAQ. V lost 1 base to trimming and J lost 5 bases, with 13 bases between them. CDR3 protein: CASSLDPTDVDTQYF. CDR3 nucleotide sequence: TGTGCCAGCAGCTTAGACCCGACGGACGTAGATACGCAGTATTTT.

The rearrangement joins TRBV7-6 to TRBJ1-1; D may be TRBD1 (5 bases). Trimming left V 4 bases short and J 4 bases short, with 16 bases between. The V gene's germline CDR1 is SGHVS and CDR2 FNYEAQ. This CDR3 contains 15 residues. CDR3 sequence: CASSSHGGGITEAFF. The CDR3, as DNA: TGTGCCAGCAGCTCCCACGGGGGAGGGATCACTGAAGCTTTCTTT.

A single count supports this clone. This chain connects TRBV10-1 to TRBJ1-2; no reliable D call. Germline CDR1 is WNHNN and CDR2 is SYGVQD (reference sequence). Trimming pared 5 bases from V and 8 bases from J, leaving 18 bases between. This CDR3 has 14 amino acids. CDR3 residues: CASSPTRASGGYTF. CDR3 nucleotides: TGCGCCAGCAGTCCTACTCGGGCCTCGGGCGGCTACACCTTC.

This clone has more than one count but fewer than ten. This chain joins TRBV7-3 and TRBJ1-3; tentatively, D is TRBD1 (5 bases). V was clipped by 0 bases and J by 0 bases, with 12 bases between them. CDR1 and CDR2 (germline): SGHTA, FQGTGA. The CDR3 sequence is 17 residues long. CDR3 nucleotide sequence: TGTGCCAGCAGCTTAACCCCGACAGTGAACTCTGGAAACACCATATATTTT. Protein: CASSLTPTVNSGNTIYF.

The chain has TRBV11-2 and TRBJ2-7, with D possibly being TRBD1 (7 bases). The CDR3 is 15 amino acids. Germline CDR1 is SGHAT and CDR2 is FQNNGV. The V end was cut by 0 bases, the J end by 4 bases, with 13 bases between. CDR3 nucleotide sequence: TGTGCCAGCAGCTTAGAGGAGGGGGCTGGGTACGAGCAGTACTTC. It yields the protein CASSLEEGAGYEQYF.

The chain employs TRBV5-6 and TRBJ2-6; TRBD1 aligns across 7 bases. V was clipped by 5 bases and J by 0 bases; unmatched bases: 8. This CDR3 has 17 residues. Germline lookup yields CDR1 SGHDT and CDR2 YYEEEE. CDR3 nucleotides: TGTGCCAGCAGTCGTAGGACAGGCCTCTCTGGGGCCAACGTCCTGACTTTC. Amino acids: CASSRRTGLSGANVLTF.

V usage is TRBV5-1 and J usage is TRBJ2-3, with 16 bases identical to TRBD2. The V segment lost 4 bases and the J segment 4 bases; nucleotides outside the gene matches: 15. Germline V gene sequence: CDR1 SGHRS, CDR2 YFSETQ. This CDR3 comprises 20 residues. DNA of the CDR3: TGCGCCAGCAGCGACACCCGACCGGGACTAGCGGGGGGGCAAGCAGATACGCAGTATTTT. Its protein is CASSDTRPGLAGGQADTQYF.

The chain is built from TRBV27 and TRBJ1-3; 9 bases fit TRBD1. CDR1 MNHEY and CDR2 SMNVEV come from the germline V gene (reference sequence). V was clipped by 5 bases and J by 3 bases; unmatched bases: 2. The CDR3 is made up of 14 amino acids. CDR3 DNA: TGTGCCAGCAGTACAGGGGGCATTGGAAACACCATATATTTT. This codes for CASSTGGIGNTIYF.

The chain is built from TRBV2 and TRBJ1-4; 7 bases match TRBD1. The CDR3 has 17 residues. Germline-derived CDR1 and CDR2 are SNHLY and FYNNEI. After removal of 2 bases from V and 0 bases from J, the junction contained 6 bases not matched to a gene. The CDR3 DNA sequence: TGTGCCAGCAGTGAATGGCAGGGGGAGACAACTAATGAAAAACTGTTTTTT. Protein product: CASSEWQGETTNEKLFF. Together with reference TRBV2 and TRBJ1-4, the CDR3 gives the full variable domain: EPEVTQTPSHQVTQMGQEVILRCVPISNHLYFYWYRQILGQKVEFLVSFYNNEISEKSEIFDDQFSVERPDGSNFTLKIRSTKLEDSAMYFCASSEWQGETTNEKLFFGSGTQLSVL.

The gene calls are TRBV27 and TRBJ2-4; D is ambiguous. Germline CDR1 reads MNHEY; CDR2 reads SMNVEV (reference sequence). V was cut by 0 bases and J by 0 bases, with 6 bases left in between. The CDR3 sequence is 15 residues long. The DNA for the CDR3 is TGTGCCAGCAGTTTATCGTCAGGAGCCAAAAACATTCAGTACTTC. Amino acids: CASSLSSGAKNIQYF.

This chain uses TRBV16 with TRBJ2-7, with unresolved D. Germline CDR1 reads KGHSY; CDR2 reads FQNENV. The CDR3 totals 12 residues. Trimming removed 8 bases from V and 0 bases from J, with 8 bases in between. The DNA of the CDR3 is TGTGCCAGCTCCGTGGACTCCTACGAGCAGTACTTC. It is translated as CASSVDSYEQYF.

The chain couples TRBV11-2 to TRBJ2-5, with D unresolved. With 7 bases removed from V and 1 base from J, the gap between germline ends came to 7 bases. Germline CDR1 and CDR2: SGHAT and FQNNGV. CDR3 length: 12 residues. The CDR3 DNA sequence: TGTGCCAGCAAGGCCCCCCAAGAGACCCAGTACTTC. It encodes CASKAPQETQYF.

The chain recombines TRBV5-4 with TRBJ1-3; the D is unclear. The V gene lost 1 base and the J gene lost 0 bases, with 5 bases spanning the gap. This CDR3 is built from 14 residues. Germline CDR1 reads SGHNT; CDR2 reads YYREEE (reference sequence). The CDR3 coding sequence is TGTGCCAGCAGCTTGCCCAGCTCTGGAAACACCATATATTTT. This gives the protein CASSLPSSGNTIYF.

This chain uses TRBV6-1 with TRBJ2-7; tentatively, D is TRBD1 or TRBD2 (5 bases each). The CDR3 loop spans 13 amino acids. Trimming took off 10 bases at V and 3 bases at J, with 16 bases between the two ends. Per germline, CDR1 MNHNS and CDR2 SASEGT. CDR3 region: CATMKRGFYEQYF. The CDR3 nucleotides read TGTGCCACCATGAAGAGGGGTTTCTACGAGCAGTACTTC.

The gene calls are TRBV4-2 and TRBJ2-3; 12 positions match TRBD2. V trimming: 4 bases; J trimming: 0 bases; junction bases outside the gene matches: 5. The length of the CDR3 is 17 residues. Germline CDR1 is LGHNA and CDR2 is YNFKEQ. CDR3 sequence: CASSPRTSGTSTDTQYF. In DNA form, the CDR3 reads TGTGCCAGCAGCCCCAGGACTAGCGGGACTAGCACAGATACGCAGTATTTT.

This sequence joins TRBV4-1 and TRBJ1-6, with 9 bases that match TRBD1. CDR1 MGHRA and CDR2 YSYEKL come from the germline V gene. The J segment lost 10 bases and the V segment lost 0 bases, leaving 1 base of the junction unmatched. The CDR3 is 14 residues long. CDR3 nucleotides: TGCGCCAGCAGCCAAGAAGACAGGGGGTCACCCCTCCACTTT. Its translation: CASSQEDRGSPLHF.

V usage is TRBV6-4 and J usage is TRBJ1-6, with D maybe TRBD1 (5 bases). The V and J ends lost 9 bases and 4 bases respectively, with 16 bases between them. CDR1 is MRHNA and CDR2 is SNTAGT in the germline V gene. This CDR3 region has 15 residues. CDR3: CASEQVGLYNSPLHF. CDR3 in DNA: TGTGCCAGTGAACAGGTTGGCCTTTATAATTCACCCCTCCACTTT.

The rearrangement links TRBV19 to TRBJ2-2; 8 bases are shared with TRBD2. Germline V gives CDR1 LNHDA, CDR2 SQIVND (reference sequence). The CDR3 contains 14 residues. V trimming: 9 bases; J trimming: 2 bases; junction bases outside the gene matches: 5. DNA for the CDR3: TGTGCCAGCCTGAGCGGGGGAAACACCGGGGAGCTGTTTTTT. This encodes CASLSGGNTGELFF.

The chain recombines TRBV6-1 with TRBJ1-1; D is perhaps TRBD1 (5 bases). Germline V lookup: CDR1 MNHNS, CDR2 SASEGT. The CDR3 totals 17 residues. The germline V and J ends were trimmed by 1 base and 5 bases, with 20 bases remaining between them. CDR3 DNA sequence: TGTGCCAGCAGTGAAGAACGGATGGGGGGGAGGGAGACTGAAGCTTTCTTT. This codes for CASSEERMGGRETEAFF.

The rearrangement joins TRBV2 to TRBJ2-3, with 16 bases fitting TRBD2. The CDR3 extends over 17 amino acids. The germline gives CDR1 SNHLY, CDR2 FYNNEI. With V trimmed by 5 bases and J by 3 bases, 5 bases remained unmatched. The CDR3 DNA sequence: TGTGCCAGCAGTCCCGGGACTAGCGGGGGGGCAACAGATACGCAGTATTTT. Amino acids: CASSPGTSGGATDTQYF.

This chain joins TRBV6-5 and TRBJ2-1, with 12 bases that match TRBD2. Germline V CDR1 and CDR2: MNHEY, SVGAGI. The CDR3 has 15 residues. V shed 7 bases and J 8 bases; nucleotides not matched to a gene: 9. The CDR3 sequence: CASKGLAGGPHEQFF. The CDR3 nucleotides are TGTGCCAGCAAGGGTCTAGCGGGGGGGCCCCATGAGCAGTTCTTC.

This CDR3 reads CASSQDHVLPSYEQYF. CDR3 in DNA: TGCGCCAGCAGCCAAGATCACGTCCTCCCCTCCTACGAGCAGTACTTC. The genes are TRBV4-3 and TRBJ2-7, with D unclear. The CDR3 has 16 residues. With 0 bases removed from V and 0 bases from J, the gap between germline ends came to 12 bases. Germline V gene lookup returns CDR1 LGHNA and CDR2 YSLEER.

The genes are TRBV5-1 and TRBJ1-2; D ambiguous. The germline gives CDR1 SGHRS, CDR2 YFSETQ. The V end lost 2 bases, the J end lost 0 bases, and 11 bases lay between the germline ends. CDR3 length: 15 residues. This CDR3 is CASSLAPPTNYGYTF. In nucleotides, the CDR3 is TGCGCCAGCAGCTTAGCCCCACCGACTAACTATGGCTACACCTTC. Combining the CDR3 with reference TRBV5-1 and TRBJ1-2 gives the whole variable domain KAGVTQTPRYLIKTRGQQVTLSCSPISGHRSVSWYQQTPGQGLQFLFEYFSETQRNKGNFPGRFSGRQFSNSRSEMNVSTLELGDSALYLCASSLAPPTNYGYTFGSGTRLTVV.

This rearrangement joins TRBV6-6 to TRBJ2-1; 10 nucleotides align to TRBD2. Germline CDR1 is MNHNY and CDR2 is SVGAGI (reference sequence). The CDR3 extends over 16 amino acids. With 5 bases clipped from V and 2 bases from J, the junction kept 6 bases outside the gene matches. The chain's CDR3 is CASSPIAGGTYNEQFF. The CDR3 DNA is TGTGCCAGCAGTCCCATAGCGGGGGGTACCTACAATGAGCAGTTCTTC.

The chain is built from TRBV19 and TRBJ1-2, with 7 nucleotides matching TRBD1. This CDR3 has 14 residues. The V segment lost 3 bases and the J segment 6 bases; nucleotides outside the gene matches: 7. Germline CDR1 LNHDA, CDR2 SQIVND (reference sequence). Here the CDR3 DNA reads TGTGCCAGTAGTATGGGAGGGGGCGCGAATGGCTACACCTTC. It translates to CASSMGGGANGYTF.

The V call is TRBV7-9, the J call TRBJ1-1; no reliable D call. Per the germline V gene, CDR1 is SEHNR and CDR2 is FQNEAQ (reference sequence). The CDR3 extends over 15 amino acids. Trimming took off 4 bases at V and 3 bases at J, with 15 bases between the two ends. The CDR3: CASSWRSGGHTEAFF. The CDR3 coding sequence is TGTGCCAGCAGCTGGAGATCGGGAGGTCACACTGAAGCTTTCTTT.